This TCR beta chain comes out of a study of shared T cell receptors in the human thymus. The CDR3 sequence is 15 residues long. Germline assignment: CDR1 ENHRY and CDR2 SYGVKD. With 7 bases removed from V and 1 base from J, the gap between germline ends came to 17 bases. Only in-frame clones appear in the TCRdb table, and some are missing; sequencing was by immunoSEQ multiplex PCR. The sample includes 500,000 to 850,000 clones, around 87% of them seen just once. The sample was also reused in another study, on human thymus T cells. From that paper: Thymus pieces cut out during corrective heart surgery were the tissue that was used. Unrelated people showed highly overlapping thymic repertoires, related research reported.

Sequences were obtained from thymocytes. The rearrangement links TRBV10-3 to TRBJ2-7; D gene unclear. The sequence was collected from a boy under two years old with a congenital heart defect. The CDR3 DNA sequence: TGTGCCATCATGCAGGCTGGTACAAATTCCTACGAGCAGTACTTC. This encodes CAIMQAGTNSYEQYF.